Listed below are T cell receptor beta chains from one sample, sequenced in a study of blood T cell repertoires in COVID-19. Libraries were prepared by immunoSEQ multiplex PCR; TCRdb keeps only in-frame clonotypes and omits some of them. The profile shows 190,000 or so clones, less than 90% of them singletons. Specimen: PBMCs or T cells enriched from blood (not recorded which). The receptors shown here come from a woman in her twenties or thirties who had been exposed to COVID-19. Each CDR3 is given with its conserved first and last residue. D genes are given only for firm matches. Size is omitted from some rows. Given values are once, few, many or a class for expanded clones.

14,once,TRBD1,TRBJ1-1,TRBV6-5,TGTGCCAGCAAGGGGACAGGACGGAACACTGAAGCTTTCTTT,CASKGTGRNTEAFF
17,-,-,TRBJ1-3,TRBV2,TGTGCCAGCAGTGTCTCTCAGGGTTGGGGGCCTGGAAACACCATATATTTT,CASSVSQGWGPGNTIYF
14,-,TRBD1,TRBJ1-1,TRBV27,TGTGCCAGCAGTTGGTACAGGGGGAACACTGAAGCTTTCTTT,CASSWYRGNTEAFF
17,once,-,TRBJ1-2,TRBV18,TGTGCCAGCTCACCACTTAATACAGGCTCGAACCCCTATGGCTACACCTTC,CASSPLNTGSNPYGYTF
16,once,-,TRBJ1-4,TRBV4-2,TGTGCCAGCAGCCTCGAGAGGGTAGGGGCGGGGGAAAAACTGTTTTTT,CASSLERVGAGEKLFF
13,-,-,TRBJ1-5,TRBV29-1,TGCAGCGTTGTTGGGCAGAAAAATCAGCCCCAGCATTTT,CSVVGQKNQPQHF
13,-,-,TRBJ1-2,TRBV14,TGTGCCAGCAGCCGTGGGCAGAACTATGGCTACACCTTC,CASSRGQNYGYTF
15,-,TRBD2,TRBJ2-7,TRBV11-2,TGTGCCAGCAGCTTAGAGCGGGGGGCTTCCTACGAGCAGTACTTC,CASSLERGASYEQYF
14,-,-,TRBJ1-1,TRBV25-1,TGTGCCAGCAGAGTATATTCCCAGGCCACTGAAGCTTTCTTT,CASRVYSQATEAFF
14,-,-,TRBJ2-5,TRBV10-2,TGCGCCAGCAGGAGGGGGACCCTCCAAGAGACCCAGTACTTC,CASRRGTLQETQYF
17,-,-,TRBJ1-3,TRBV9,TGTGCCAGCAGCCCTAGCCCCGACCCGTACTCTGGAAACACCATATATTTT,CASSPSPDPYSGNTIYF